This T cell receptor beta chain appears in the sequencing data of a study of T-cell reconstitution after alpha-beta-depleted transplantation in children. V shed 4 bases and J 0 bases; nucleotides not matched to a gene: 6. CDR1 SGHRS and CDR2 YFSETQ come from the germline V gene. This CDR3 is 16 amino acids long. During its preparation, the TCRbeta library received unique molecular identifiers. TCRdb reanalysed the PCR reads using MiXCR and keeps one entry per CDR3 protein. The sample lists about 540,000 distinct CDR3 sequences; 15% to 20% were seen once. The J gene is TRBJ2-4, the V gene TRBV5-1, with 8 nucleotides matching TRBD2. The origin of this receptor is a human donor who donated a stem cell graft to a child with acute lymphoblastic leukemia. The input for sequencing was PBMCs from the stem cell graft donor, taken from the stem cell graft. The CDR3 sequence is CASSQSGGTAKNIQYF. CDR3 sequence (DNA): TGCGCCAGCAGCCAAAGCGGGGGTACAGCCAAAAACATTCAGTACTTC.